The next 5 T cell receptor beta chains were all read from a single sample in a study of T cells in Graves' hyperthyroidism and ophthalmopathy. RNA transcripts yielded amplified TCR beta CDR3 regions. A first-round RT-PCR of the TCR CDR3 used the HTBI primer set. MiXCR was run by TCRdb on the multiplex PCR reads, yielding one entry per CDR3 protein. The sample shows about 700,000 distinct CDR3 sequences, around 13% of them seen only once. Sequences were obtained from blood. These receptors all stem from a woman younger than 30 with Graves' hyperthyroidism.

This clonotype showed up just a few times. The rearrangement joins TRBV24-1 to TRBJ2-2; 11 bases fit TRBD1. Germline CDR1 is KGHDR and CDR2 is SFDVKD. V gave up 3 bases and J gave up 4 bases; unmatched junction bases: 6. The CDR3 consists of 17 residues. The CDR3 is CATSDPRTGGPTGELFF. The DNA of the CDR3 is TGTGCCACCAGTGATCCCCGGACAGGGGGCCCCACCGGGGAGCTGTTTTTT.

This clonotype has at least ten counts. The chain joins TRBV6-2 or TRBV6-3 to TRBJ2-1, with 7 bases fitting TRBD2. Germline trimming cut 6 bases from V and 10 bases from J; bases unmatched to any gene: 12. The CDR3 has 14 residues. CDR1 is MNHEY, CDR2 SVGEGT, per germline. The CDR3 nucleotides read TGTGCCAGCAGCTATGGGGGAGGGCCGGGGGAGCAGTTCTTC. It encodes CASSYGGGPGEQFF.

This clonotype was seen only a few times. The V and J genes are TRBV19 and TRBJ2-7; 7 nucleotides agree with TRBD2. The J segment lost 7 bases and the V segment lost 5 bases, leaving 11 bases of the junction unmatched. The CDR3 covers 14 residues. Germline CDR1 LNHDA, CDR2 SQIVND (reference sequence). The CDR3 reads CASSLIAGGGEQYF. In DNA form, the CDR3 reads TGTGCCAGTAGTCTTATAGCGGGTGGAGGTGAGCAGTACTTC. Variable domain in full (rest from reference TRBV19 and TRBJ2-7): DGGITQSPKYLFRKEGQNVTLSCEQNLNHDAMYWYRQDPGQGLRLIYYSQIVNDFQKGDIAEGYSVSREKKESFPLTVTSAQKNPTAFYLCASSLIAGGGEQYFGPGTRLTVT.

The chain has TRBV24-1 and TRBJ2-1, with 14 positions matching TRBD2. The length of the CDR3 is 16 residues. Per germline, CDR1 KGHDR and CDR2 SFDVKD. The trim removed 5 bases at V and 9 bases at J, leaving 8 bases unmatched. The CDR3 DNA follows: TGTGCCACCAGTGCTCAGACTAGCGGGAGGGGAAGTGAGCAGTTCTTC. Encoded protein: CATSAQTSGRGSEQFF.

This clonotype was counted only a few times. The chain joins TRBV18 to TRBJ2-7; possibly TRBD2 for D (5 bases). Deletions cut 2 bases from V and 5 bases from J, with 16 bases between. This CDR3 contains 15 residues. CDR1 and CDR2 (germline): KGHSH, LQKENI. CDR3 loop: CASSPIGDGVDEQYF. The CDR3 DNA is TGTGCCAGCTCACCAATCGGGGATGGGGTCGACGAGCAGTACTTC.